These T cell receptor beta chains were read from a single sample in a study of T-cell reconstitution after alpha-beta-depleted transplantation in children. MiXCR was run by TCRdb on the PCR reads, yielding one entry per CDR3 protein. The sample records 200,000 to 300,000 distinct CDR3 sequences, around 11% being singletons. The material sequenced was PBMCs from the stem cell graft donor, taken from the stem cell graft. The source of these receptors is a human donor who donated a stem cell graft to a child with acute lymphoblastic leukemia. The CDR3 runs from the conserved cysteine through the conserved F or W. A D gene is named only where the DNA matches it firmly. Size is omitted from some rows. Given values are once, few, many or a class for expanded clones.

clone_size: many; d_call: .; j_call: TRBJ2-3; v_call: TRBV20-1; cdr3_aa: CSARAGGTDTQYF; cdr3_nt: TGCAGTGCTAGAGCGGGGGGCACAGATACGCAGTATTTT
clone_size: many; d_call: .; j_call: TRBJ2-7; v_call: TRBV5-1; cdr3_aa: CASSLKGPVGEQYF; cdr3_nt: TGCGCCAGCAGCTTAAAGGGACCAGTGGGAGAGCAGTACTTC
clone_size: many; d_call: .; j_call: TRBJ2-4; v_call: TRBV29-1; cdr3_aa: CSVTLSRGPVQYF; cdr3_nt: TGCAGCGTGACCCTTTCCCGCGGCCCTGTTCAGTACTTC
clone_size: many; d_call: .; j_call: TRBJ1-1; v_call: TRBV14; cdr3_aa: CASSQGILQVHTEAFF; cdr3_nt: TGTGCCAGCAGCCAAGGAATACTACAGGTGCATACTGAAGCTTTCTTT
clone_size: once; d_call: .; j_call: TRBJ1-1; v_call: TRBV4-2; cdr3_aa: CASIPRVTEAFF; cdr3_nt: TGTGCCAGCATCCCCAGGGTCACTGAAGCTTTCTTT
clone_size: .; d_call: TRBD1; j_call: TRBJ2-5; v_call: TRBV5-1; cdr3_aa: CASSGRQGAGETQYF; cdr3_nt: TGCGCCAGCAGCGGACGACAGGGGGCAGGGGAGACCCAGTACTTC
clone_size: few; d_call: .; j_call: TRBJ2-1; v_call: TRBV18; cdr3_aa: CASSPLRGAYNEQFF; cdr3_nt: TGTGCCAGCTCCCCCCTGAGAGGGGCCTACAATGAGCAGTTCTTC
clone_size: many; d_call: .; j_call: TRBJ2-2; v_call: TRBV9; cdr3_aa: CASSVFHATNAGELFF; cdr3_nt: TGTGCCAGCAGCGTATTCCATGCCACGAACGCCGGGGAGCTGTTTTTT
clone_size: many; d_call: .; j_call: TRBJ2-7; v_call: TRBV7-7; cdr3_aa: CASSPEAGSREQYF; cdr3_nt: TGTGCCAGCAGCCCAGAGGCGGGTTCACGGGAGCAGTACTTC
clone_size: many; d_call: TRBD1; j_call: TRBJ2-7; v_call: TRBV5-1; cdr3_aa: CASSFLRDRADEQYF; cdr3_nt: TGCGCCAGCAGCTTCCTCCGGGACAGGGCGGACGAGCAGTACTTC
clone_size: many; d_call: .; j_call: TRBJ2-2; v_call: TRBV5-5; cdr3_aa: CASSQLQGTNTGELFF; cdr3_nt: TGTGCCAGCAGCCAATTGCAGGGTACGAACACCGGGGAGCTGTTTTTT
clone_size: many; d_call: TRBD2; j_call: TRBJ2-5; v_call: TRBV20-1; cdr3_aa: CSAGGLEETQYF; cdr3_nt: TGCAGTGCTGGCGGACTAGAAGAGACCCAGTACTTC
clone_size: few; d_call: .; j_call: TRBJ1-2; v_call: TRBV5-1; cdr3_aa: CASSLGSRYGYTF; cdr3_nt: TGCGCCAGCAGCTTGGGTTCTAGATATGGCTACACCTTC
clone_size: many; d_call: .; j_call: TRBJ1-2; v_call: TRBV6-1; cdr3_aa: CASIDFGMSYGYTF; cdr3_nt: TGTGCCAGCATAGATTTCGGGATGAGTTATGGCTACACCTTC
clone_size: many; d_call: TRBD1; j_call: TRBJ1-6; v_call: TRBV20-1; cdr3_aa: CSASWDRGLGSPLHF; cdr3_nt: TGCAGTGCTAGTTGGGACAGGGGGCTAGGTTCACCCCTCCACTTT
clone_size: many; d_call: .; j_call: TRBJ1-4; v_call: TRBV21-1; cdr3_aa: CAIRSNEKLFF; cdr3_nt: TGTGCCATCCGCTCAAATGAAAAACTGTTTTTT
clone_size: many; d_call: .; j_call: TRBJ1-5; v_call: TRBV10-1; cdr3_aa: CASSATSGQPQHF; cdr3_nt: TGCGCCAGCAGTGCTACCTCCGGTCAGCCCCAGCATTTT
clone_size: many; d_call: .; j_call: TRBJ2-6; v_call: TRBV9; cdr3_aa: CASSSHLDSSGANVLTF; cdr3_nt: TGTGCCAGCAGCTCCCATTTGGACAGCTCTGGGGCCAACGTCCTGACTTTC
clone_size: .; d_call: .; j_call: TRBJ2-5; v_call: TRBV18; cdr3_aa: CASSLQGGQETQYF; cdr3_nt: TGTGCCAGCTCACTACAGGGAGGGCAAGAGACCCAGTACTTC
clone_size: many; d_call: .; j_call: TRBJ2-3; v_call: TRBV5-1; cdr3_aa: CASSGGLGDTQYF; cdr3_nt: TGCGCCAGCAGCGGGGGACTCGGAGATACGCAGTATTTT
clone_size: few; d_call: TRBD2; j_call: TRBJ2-1; v_call: TRBV29-1; cdr3_aa: CSVEDRGSSYNEQFF; cdr3_nt: TGCAGCGTTGAAGATCGCGGGAGCTCCTACAATGAGCAGTTCTTC
clone_size: .; d_call: TRBD1; j_call: TRBJ2-3; v_call: TRBV5-1; cdr3_aa: CAMGSRQTGGGTDTQYF; cdr3_nt: TGCGCCATGGGCTCCAGGCAGACAGGGGGCGGCACAGATACGCAGTATTTT
clone_size: many; d_call: .; j_call: TRBJ2-1; v_call: TRBV28; cdr3_aa: CASSPYRPALNEQFF; cdr3_nt: TGTGCCAGCAGTCCCTATCGGCCAGCTTTAAATGAGCAGTTCTTC
clone_size: many; d_call: .; j_call: TRBJ2-3; v_call: TRBV5-6; cdr3_aa: CASSLKGTDTQYF; cdr3_nt: TGTGCCAGCAGCTTGAAGGGCACAGATACGCAGTATTTT
clone_size: many; d_call: .; j_call: TRBJ2-5; v_call: TRBV29-1; cdr3_aa: CSVGRPQETQYF; cdr3_nt: TGCAGCGTGGGACGGCCCCAAGAGACCCAGTACTTC
clone_size: many; d_call: .; j_call: TRBJ2-5; v_call: TRBV5-1; cdr3_aa: CASSLGQGRMETQYF; cdr3_nt: TGCGCCAGCAGCTTGGGCCAGGGGAGGATGGAGACCCAGTACTTC
clone_size: many; d_call: .; j_call: TRBJ2-1; v_call: TRBV14; cdr3_aa: CASSHWDHSREQFF; cdr3_nt: TGTGCCAGCAGCCATTGGGACCACTCTAGAGAGCAGTTCTTC
clone_size: many; d_call: .; j_call: TRBJ2-1; v_call: TRBV5-1; cdr3_aa: CASSLGGDGYYNEQFF; cdr3_nt: TGCGCCAGCAGCTTGGGTGGGGACGGGTATTACAATGAGCAGTTCTTC
clone_size: .; d_call: TRBD2; j_call: TRBJ2-1; v_call: TRBV7-6; cdr3_aa: CATGGRLTSGRYNEQFF; cdr3_nt: TGTGCCACCGGAGGGAGGCTGACTAGCGGGAGATACAATGAGCAGTTCTTC
clone_size: many; d_call: TRBD1; j_call: TRBJ1-5; v_call: TRBV20-1; cdr3_aa: CSATPGQTHQPQHF; cdr3_nt: TGCAGTGCTACACCGGGACAGACGCATCAGCCCCAGCATTTT
clone_size: .; d_call: .; j_call: TRBJ2-3; v_call: TRBV3-1; cdr3_aa: CATSRGRGPVPSTDTQYF; cdr3_nt: TGTGCCACCAGCCGAGGCAGGGGCCCCGTGCCCTCCACAGATACGCAGTATTTT
clone_size: many; d_call: .; j_call: TRBJ2-7; v_call: TRBV27; cdr3_aa: CASSLAERYEQYF; cdr3_nt: TGTGCCAGCAGTTTAGCAGAGAGATACGAGCAGTACTTC
clone_size: .; d_call: TRBD1; j_call: TRBJ2-7; v_call: TRBV25-1; cdr3_aa: CASSAFTGARYEQYF; cdr3_nt: TGTGCCAGCAGTGCCTTTACAGGGGCCCGCTACGAGCAGTACTTC
clone_size: few; d_call: .; j_call: TRBJ1-4; v_call: TRBV20-1; cdr3_aa: CSALGGGAREKLFF; cdr3_nt: TGCAGTGCCCTCGGGGGGGGGGCGCGGGAAAAACTGTTTTTT
clone_size: few; d_call: .; j_call: TRBJ1-2; v_call: TRBV4-2; cdr3_aa: CASSQDLAGAQGSYGYTF; cdr3_nt: TGTGCCAGCAGCCAAGATCTGGCAGGGGCCCAAGGCAGCTATGGCTACACCTTC
clone_size: .; d_call: .; j_call: TRBJ2-3; v_call: TRBV4-1; cdr3_aa: CASSQDSGRNRFTDTQYF; cdr3_nt: TGCGCCAGCAGCCAAGATTCGGGCAGGAATAGATTCACAGATACGCAGTATTTT
clone_size: many; d_call: .; j_call: TRBJ2-3; v_call: TRBV18; cdr3_aa: CASSQSPGDTDTQYF; cdr3_nt: TGTGCCAGCTCACAGTCCCCGGGCGACACAGATACGCAGTATTTT
clone_size: many; d_call: TRBD1; j_call: TRBJ2-6; v_call: TRBV6-5; cdr3_aa: CASSYRGPGANVLTF; cdr3_nt: TGTGCCAGCAGTTACAGGGGGCCTGGGGCCAACGTCCTGACTTTC
clone_size: many; d_call: .; j_call: TRBJ2-6; v_call: TRBV6-2/TRBV6-3; cdr3_aa: CASSFSTGWAGANVLTF; cdr3_nt: TGTGCCAGCAGTTTTTCAACAGGGTGGGCTGGGGCCAACGTCCTGACTTTC
clone_size: few; d_call: .; j_call: TRBJ2-7; v_call: TRBV6-5; cdr3_aa: CASSYEGGAGRISYEQYF; cdr3_nt: TGTGCCAGCAGCTATGAGGGGGGAGCGGGACGTATCTCCTACGAGCAGTACTTC
clone_size: many; d_call: TRBD2; j_call: TRBJ2-5; v_call: TRBV3-1; cdr3_aa: CASSPERGDLQETQYF; cdr3_nt: TGTGCCAGCAGCCCCGAGCGGGGGGATCTACAAGAGACCCAGTACTTC
clone_size: once; d_call: .; j_call: TRBJ2-7; v_call: TRBV27; cdr3_aa: CASSSPGVYEQYF; cdr3_nt: TGTGCCAGCAGTTCCCCCGGAGTCTACGAGCAGTACTTC
clone_size: many; d_call: .; j_call: TRBJ2-2; v_call: TRBV18; cdr3_aa: CASSRRENTGELFF; cdr3_nt: TGTGCCAGCTCACGGCGGGAGAACACCGGGGAGCTGTTTTTT
clone_size: .; d_call: TRBD1; j_call: TRBJ1-6; v_call: TRBV20-1; cdr3_aa: CSASVTTGYNSPLHF; cdr3_nt: TGCAGTGCTAGTGTTACGACAGGGTATAATTCACCCCTCCACTTT